This TCR beta chain was obtained from a study of T cell repertoires in cytomegalovirus infection. Looking at the study overall: Public TCR beta signatures were indicative of both CMV infection and a matching HLA type.

This clonotype was counted ten times or more. Antigen unknown. TCRdb re-called the reads with MiXCR, one entry per CDR3 protein. In the table there are around 900,000 distinct CDR3 sequences, roughly 31% of which are singletons. The CDR3 totals 14 residues. Germline-derived CDR1 and CDR2 are SEHNR and FQNEAQ (reference sequence). V was clipped by 3 bases and J by 5 bases; unmatched bases: 6. Sequencing used cultured CD8+ T cells from PBMCs, obtained from culture after CMV antigen stimulation. The rearrangement links TRBV7-9 to TRBJ2-5; 7 nucleotides match TRBD1. The clonotype was recovered from a human donor in good health (CMV status not recorded). Some clones in this sample may be carry-over from other donors' samples. The CDR3 reads CASSFFDREETQYF. CDR3 DNA: TGTGCCAGCAGCTTTTTCGACAGGGAGGAGACCCAGTACTTC.